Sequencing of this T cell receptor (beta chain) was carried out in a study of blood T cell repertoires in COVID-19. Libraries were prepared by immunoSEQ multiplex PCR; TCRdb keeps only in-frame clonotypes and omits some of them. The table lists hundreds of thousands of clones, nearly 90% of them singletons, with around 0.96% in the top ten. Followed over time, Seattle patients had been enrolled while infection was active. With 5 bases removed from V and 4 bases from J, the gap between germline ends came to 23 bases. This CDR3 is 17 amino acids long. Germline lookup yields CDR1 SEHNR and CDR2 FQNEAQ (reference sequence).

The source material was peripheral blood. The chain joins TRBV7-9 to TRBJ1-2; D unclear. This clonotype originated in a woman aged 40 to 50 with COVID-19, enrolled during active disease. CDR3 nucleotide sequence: TGTGCCAGCAGCCACTCCCCAGCAGACTTACCTTCCTATGGCTACACCTTC. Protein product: CASSHSPADLPSYGYTF.